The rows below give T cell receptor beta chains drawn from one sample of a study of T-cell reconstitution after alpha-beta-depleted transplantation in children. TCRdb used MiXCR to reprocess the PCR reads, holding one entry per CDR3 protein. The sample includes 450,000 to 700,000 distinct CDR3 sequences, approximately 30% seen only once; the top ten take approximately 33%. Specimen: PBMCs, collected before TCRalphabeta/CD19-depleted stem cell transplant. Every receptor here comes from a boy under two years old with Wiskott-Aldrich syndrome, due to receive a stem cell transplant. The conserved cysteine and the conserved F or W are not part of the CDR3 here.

ASSFSGSGGDTQY	TRBV5-1	TRBJ2-3
ASSAPGHPYGYT	TRBV28	TRBJ1-2
AISQLSSYEQY	TRBV10-3	TRBJ2-7
ASSLGDRGRIYEQY	TRBV5-1	TRBJ2-7
ASSTRGQGKQETQY	TRBV5-1	TRBJ2-5
AWSPSSNQPQH	TRBV30	TRBJ1-5
ASKLADYEQY	TRBV5-1	TRBJ2-7
ASSPFLGTGNYGYT	TRBV18	TRBJ1-2
ASSSHGPAYEQY	TRBV7-2	TRBJ2-7
SVERGIGELF	TRBV29-1	TRBJ2-2
ASSSFLTSGRNEQY	TRBV28	TRBJ2-7
ATSRDLTGGEQF	TRBV15	TRBJ2-1
ASSLASVPPYEQY	TRBV12-3/TRBV12-4	TRBJ2-7
ASSQELVSSGNAGELF	TRBV4-2	TRBJ2-2
STLQERKNYGTEAF	TRBV29-1	TRBJ1-1
ASSQDLLEQY	TRBV4-2	TRBJ2-7
ASSLQGTRYNEQF	TRBV7-2	TRBJ2-1
AITDRAGANVLT	TRBV10-3	TRBJ2-6
ASSLAGLAGEED	TRBV7-2	TRBJ2-7
SVLSRGVAYSYEQY	TRBV29-1	TRBJ2-7
ASLLDSTDTQY	TRBV5-1	TRBJ2-3
ASSTDRGPQY	TRBV5-1	TRBJ2-3
SVSGGAGETQY	TRBV29-1	TRBJ2-5
ASSRGLAVKAGELF	TRBV4-2	TRBJ2-2
ASSLALSGSNEQF	TRBV7-9	TRBJ2-1